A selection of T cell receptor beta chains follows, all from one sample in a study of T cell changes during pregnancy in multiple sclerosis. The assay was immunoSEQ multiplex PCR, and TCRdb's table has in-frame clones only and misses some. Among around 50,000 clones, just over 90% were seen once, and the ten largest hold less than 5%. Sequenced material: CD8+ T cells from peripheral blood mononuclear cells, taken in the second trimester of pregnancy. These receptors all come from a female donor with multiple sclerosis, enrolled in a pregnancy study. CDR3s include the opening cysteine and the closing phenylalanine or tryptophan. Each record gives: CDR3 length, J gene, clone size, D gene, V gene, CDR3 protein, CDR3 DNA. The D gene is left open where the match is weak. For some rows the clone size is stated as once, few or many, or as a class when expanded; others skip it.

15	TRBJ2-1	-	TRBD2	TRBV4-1	CASSPTSGGYNEQFF	TGCGCCAGCAGCCCGACTAGCGGGGGGTACAATGAGCAGTTCTTC
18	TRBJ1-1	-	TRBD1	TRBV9	CASSARQGMFMGNTEAFF	TGTGCCAGCAGCGCACGACAGGGGATGTTTATGGGGAACACTGAAGCTTTCTTT
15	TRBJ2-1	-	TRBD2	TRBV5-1	CASSKGLADYNEQFF	TGCGCCAGCAGCAAGGGACTAGCGGATTACAATGAGCAGTTCTTC
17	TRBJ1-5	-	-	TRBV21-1	CASSKWPGRGNNQPQHF	TGTGCCAGCAGCAAATGGCCGGGCAGGGGTAACAATCAGCCCCAGCATTTT
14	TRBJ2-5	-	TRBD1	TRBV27	CASKPTGGRETQYF	TGTGCCAGCAAACCCACAGGGGGTCGCGAGACCCAGTACTTC
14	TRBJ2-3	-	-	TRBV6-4	CASSTGGGGDTQYF	TGTGCCAGCAGCACCGGCGGGGGCGGAGATACGCAGTATTTT
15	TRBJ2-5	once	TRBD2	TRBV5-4	CASSSLAGVQETQYF	TGTGCCAGCAGCTCGCTAGCGGGGGTCCAAGAGACCCAGTACTTC
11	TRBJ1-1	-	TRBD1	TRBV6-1	CASGTVLEAFF	TGTGCCAGCGGGACAGTACTTGAAGCTTTCTTT
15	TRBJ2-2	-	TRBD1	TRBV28	CASSSPRGRTGELFF	TGTGCCAGCAGTTCCCCCAGGGGGCGAACCGGGGAGCTGTTTTTT
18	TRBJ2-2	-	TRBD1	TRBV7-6	CASSPGTGGIANTGELFF	TGTGCCAGCAGCCCCGGGACAGGAGGTATCGCGAACACCGGGGAGCTGTTTTTT
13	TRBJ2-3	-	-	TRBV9	CASSVARVDTQYF	TGTGCCAGCAGCGTAGCCAGGGTAGATACGCAGTATTTT
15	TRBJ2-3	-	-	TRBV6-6	CASRPPGALNNTQYF	TGTGCCAGCAGACCCCCAGGTGCCCTCAATAATACGCAGTATTTT
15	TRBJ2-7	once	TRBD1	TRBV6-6	CASSYSSDRAYEQYF	TGTGCCAGCAGTTACTCGTCGGACAGGGCCTACGAGCAGTACTTC
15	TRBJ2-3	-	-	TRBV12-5	CASGLGASPADTQYF	TGTGCTAGTGGTTTGGGGGCTAGCCCTGCAGATACGCAGTATTTT
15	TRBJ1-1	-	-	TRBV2	CASSEELGGNTEAFF	TGTGCCAGCAGTGAAGAATTAGGGGGGAACACTGAAGCTTTCTTT
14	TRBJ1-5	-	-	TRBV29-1	CSVWEGTSYQPQHF	TGCAGCGTTTGGGAAGGGACTAGCTATCAGCCCCAGCATTTT
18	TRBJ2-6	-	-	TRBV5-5	CASSLEGFPLSGANVLTF	TGTGCCAGCAGCTTGGAGGGGTTCCCCCTCTCTGGGGCCAACGTCCTGACTTTC
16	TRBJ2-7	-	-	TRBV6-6	CASSYSIRESGDEQYF	TGTGCCAGCAGTTACTCGATTCGGGAGTCTGGGGACGAGCAGTACTTC
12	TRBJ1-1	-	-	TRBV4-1	CASSPGNTEAFF	TGCGCCAGCAGCCCAGGGAACACTGAAGCTTTCTTT
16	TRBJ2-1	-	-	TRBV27	CASTLGAGTPYNEQFF	TGTGCCAGCACCCTCGGGGCGGGGACCCCCTACAATGAGCAGTTCTTC
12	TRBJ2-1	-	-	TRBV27	CASSPMKGGEFF	TGTGCCAGCAGTCCCATGAAGGGGGGGGAGTTCTTC
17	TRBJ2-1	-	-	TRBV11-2	CASSPTRHGSIYNEQFF	TGTGCCAGCAGCCCCACCAGACACGGGAGTATCTACAATGAGCAGTTCTTC
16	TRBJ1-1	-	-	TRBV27	CASRPGEGKPNTEAFF	TGTGCCAGCAGACCCGGGGAGGGGAAACCTAACACTGAAGCTTTCTTT
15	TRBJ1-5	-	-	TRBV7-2	CASSINRISNQPQHF	TGTGCCAGCAGCATCAACAGGATTAGCAATCAGCCCCAGCATTTT
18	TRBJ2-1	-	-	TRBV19	CASRSPAPVEGLYNEQFF	TGTGCCAGTAGGAGCCCAGCGCCCGTCGAGGGCCTCTACAATGAGCAGTTCTTC
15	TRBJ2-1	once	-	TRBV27	CASSSGLVSYNEQFF	TGTGCCAGCAGTTCTGGACTGGTCAGCTACAATGAGCAGTTCTTC
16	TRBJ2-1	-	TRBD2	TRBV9	CASSGYTSGDYNEQFF	TGTGCCAGCAGCGGATACACTAGCGGGGATTACAATGAGCAGTTCTTC
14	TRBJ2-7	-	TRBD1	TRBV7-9	CASSLSGQGNEQYF	TGTGCCAGCAGCTTATCGGGACAGGGAAACGAGCAGTACTTC
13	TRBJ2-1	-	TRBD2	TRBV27	CASSFGGANEQFF	TGTGCCAGCAGTTTCGGGGGGGCAAATGAGCAGTTCTTC